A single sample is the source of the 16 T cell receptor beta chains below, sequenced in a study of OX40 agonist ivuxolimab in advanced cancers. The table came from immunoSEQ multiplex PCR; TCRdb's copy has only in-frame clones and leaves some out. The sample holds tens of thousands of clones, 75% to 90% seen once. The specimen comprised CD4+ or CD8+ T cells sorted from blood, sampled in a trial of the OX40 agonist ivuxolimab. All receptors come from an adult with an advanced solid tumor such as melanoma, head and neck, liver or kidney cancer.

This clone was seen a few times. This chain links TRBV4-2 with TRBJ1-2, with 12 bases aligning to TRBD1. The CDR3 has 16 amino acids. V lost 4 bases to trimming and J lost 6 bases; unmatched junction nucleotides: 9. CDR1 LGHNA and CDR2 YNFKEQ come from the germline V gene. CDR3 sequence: CASSRRPGQGADGYTF. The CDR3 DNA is TGTGCCAGCAGCCGGAGACCGGGACAGGGGGCGGATGGCTACACCTTC.

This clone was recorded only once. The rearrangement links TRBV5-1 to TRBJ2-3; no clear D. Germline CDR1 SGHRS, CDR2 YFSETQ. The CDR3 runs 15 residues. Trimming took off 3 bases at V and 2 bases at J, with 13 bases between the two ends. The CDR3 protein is CASSSNPTYTDTQYF. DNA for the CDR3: TGCGCCAGCAGCTCCAATCCAACGTACACAGATACGCAGTATTTT.

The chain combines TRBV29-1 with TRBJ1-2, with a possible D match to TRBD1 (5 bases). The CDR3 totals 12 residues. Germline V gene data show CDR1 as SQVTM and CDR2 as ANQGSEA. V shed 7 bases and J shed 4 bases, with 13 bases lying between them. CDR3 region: CSGGDAFYGYTF. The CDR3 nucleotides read TGCAGCGGTGGGGACGCTTTCTATGGCTACACCTTC.

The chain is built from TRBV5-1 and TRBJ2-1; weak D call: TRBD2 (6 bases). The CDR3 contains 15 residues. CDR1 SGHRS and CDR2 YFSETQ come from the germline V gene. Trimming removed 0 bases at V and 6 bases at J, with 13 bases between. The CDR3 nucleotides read TGCGCCAGCAGCTTGGTTAGCCCGGGGGTCAATGAGCAGTTCTTC. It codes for CASSLVSPGVNEQFF.

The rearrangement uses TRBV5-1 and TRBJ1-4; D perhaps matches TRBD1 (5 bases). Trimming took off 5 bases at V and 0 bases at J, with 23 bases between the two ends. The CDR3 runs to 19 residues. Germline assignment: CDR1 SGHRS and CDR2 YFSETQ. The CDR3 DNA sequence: TGCGCCAGCAGTCTTGGAGACGGGGGACGGATAGCAACTAATGAAAAACTGTTTTTT. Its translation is CASSLGDGGRIATNEKLFF.

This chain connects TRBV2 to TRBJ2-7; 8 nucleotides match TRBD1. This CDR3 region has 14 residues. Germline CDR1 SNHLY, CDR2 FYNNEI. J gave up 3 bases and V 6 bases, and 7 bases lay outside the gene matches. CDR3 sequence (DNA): TGTGCCAGCAGCTTATTAGGACAGGGCTACGAGCAGTACTTC. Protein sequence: CASSLLGQGYEQYF.

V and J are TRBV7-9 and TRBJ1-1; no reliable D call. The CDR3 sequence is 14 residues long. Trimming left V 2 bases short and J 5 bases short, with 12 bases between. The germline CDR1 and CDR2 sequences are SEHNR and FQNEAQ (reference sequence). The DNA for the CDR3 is TGTGCCAGCAGCTTAACGGGAAGTGGGACTGAAGCTTTCTTT. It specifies CASSLTGSGTEAFF.

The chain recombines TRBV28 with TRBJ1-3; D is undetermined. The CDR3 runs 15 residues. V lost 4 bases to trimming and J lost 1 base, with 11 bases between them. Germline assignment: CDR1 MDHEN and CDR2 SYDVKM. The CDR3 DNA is TGTGCCAGCAGTTCCCCGGGAGTTTCTGGAAACACCATATATTTT. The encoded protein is CASSSPGVSGNTIYF.

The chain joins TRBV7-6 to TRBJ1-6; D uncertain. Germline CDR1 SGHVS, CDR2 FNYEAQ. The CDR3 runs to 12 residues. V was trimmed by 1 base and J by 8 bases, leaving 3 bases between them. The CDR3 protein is CASSLDDSPLHF. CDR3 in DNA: TGTGCCAGCAGCTTAGATGATTCACCCCTCCACTTT.

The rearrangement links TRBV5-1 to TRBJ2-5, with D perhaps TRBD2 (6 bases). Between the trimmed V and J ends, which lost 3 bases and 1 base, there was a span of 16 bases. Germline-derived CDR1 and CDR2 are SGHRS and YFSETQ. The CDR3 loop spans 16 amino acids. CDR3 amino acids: CASSSGDLAFQETQYF. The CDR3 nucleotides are TGCGCCAGCAGCTCCGGGGACTTAGCGTTCCAAGAGACCCAGTACTTC. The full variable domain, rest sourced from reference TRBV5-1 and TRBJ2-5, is KAGVTQTPRYLIKTRGQQVTLSCSPISGHRSVSWYQQTPGQGLQFLFEYFSETQRNKGNFPGRFSGRQFSNSRSEMNVSTLELGDSALYLCASSSGDLAFQETQYFGPGTRLLVL.

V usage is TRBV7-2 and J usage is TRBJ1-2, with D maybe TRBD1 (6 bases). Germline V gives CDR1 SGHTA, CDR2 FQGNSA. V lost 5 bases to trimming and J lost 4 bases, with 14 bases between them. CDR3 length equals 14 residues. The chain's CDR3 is CASSTGQRTYGYTF. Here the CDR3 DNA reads TGTGCCAGCAGCACAGGACAGCGTACCTATGGCTACACCTTC.

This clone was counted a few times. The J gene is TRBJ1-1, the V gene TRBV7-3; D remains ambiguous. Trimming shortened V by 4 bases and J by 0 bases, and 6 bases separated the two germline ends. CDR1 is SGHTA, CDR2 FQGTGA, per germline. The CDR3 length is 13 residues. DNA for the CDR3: TGTGCCAGCAGCTCCGGGATGAACACTGAAGCTTTCTTT. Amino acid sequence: CASSSGMNTEAFF.

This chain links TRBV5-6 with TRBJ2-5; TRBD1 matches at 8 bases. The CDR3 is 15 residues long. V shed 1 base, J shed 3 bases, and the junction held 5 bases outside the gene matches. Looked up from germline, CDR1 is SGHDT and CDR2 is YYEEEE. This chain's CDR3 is CASSLRGQGEETQYF. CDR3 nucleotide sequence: TGTGCCAGCAGCTTGCGAGGACAGGGAGAAGAGACCCAGTACTTC.

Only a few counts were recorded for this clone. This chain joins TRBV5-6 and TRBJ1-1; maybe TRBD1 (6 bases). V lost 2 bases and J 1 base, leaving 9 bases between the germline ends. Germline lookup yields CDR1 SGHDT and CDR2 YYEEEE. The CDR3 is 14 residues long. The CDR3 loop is CASSFGQSNTEAFF. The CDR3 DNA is TGTGCCAGCAGCTTCGGACAGTCGAACACTGAAGCTTTCTTT.

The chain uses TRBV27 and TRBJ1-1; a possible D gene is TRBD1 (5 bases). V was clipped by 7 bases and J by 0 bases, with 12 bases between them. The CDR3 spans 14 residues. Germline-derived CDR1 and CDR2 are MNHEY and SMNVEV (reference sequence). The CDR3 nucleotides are TGTGCCAGCACAAAAGACAGAATGAACACTGAAGCTTTCTTT. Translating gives CASTKDRMNTEAFF.

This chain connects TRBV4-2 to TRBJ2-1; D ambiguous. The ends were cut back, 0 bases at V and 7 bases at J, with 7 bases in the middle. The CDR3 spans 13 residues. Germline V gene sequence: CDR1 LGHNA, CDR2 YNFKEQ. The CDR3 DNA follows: TGTGCCAGCAGCCAAGATCGTTCAAATGAGCAGTTCTTC. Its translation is CASSQDRSNEQFF.